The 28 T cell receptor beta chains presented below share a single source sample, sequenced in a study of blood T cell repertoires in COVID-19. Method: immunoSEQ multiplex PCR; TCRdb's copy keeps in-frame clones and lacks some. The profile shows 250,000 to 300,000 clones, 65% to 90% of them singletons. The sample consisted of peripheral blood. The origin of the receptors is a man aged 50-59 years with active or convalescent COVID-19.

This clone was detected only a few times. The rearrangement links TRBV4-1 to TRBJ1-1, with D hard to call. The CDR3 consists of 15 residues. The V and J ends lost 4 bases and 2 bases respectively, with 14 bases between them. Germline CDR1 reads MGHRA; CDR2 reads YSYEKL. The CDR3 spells CASSPTRTGNTEAFF. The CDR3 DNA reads TGCGCCAGCAGCCCAACTCGGACGGGAAACACTGAAGCTTTCTTT.

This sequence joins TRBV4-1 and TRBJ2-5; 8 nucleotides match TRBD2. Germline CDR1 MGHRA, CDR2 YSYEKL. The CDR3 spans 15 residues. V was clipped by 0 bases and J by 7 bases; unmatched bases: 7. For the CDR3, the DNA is TGCGCCAGCAGCCAAGAGGCTAGCGGGTTGGGGACCCAGTACTTC. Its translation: CASSQEASGLGTQYF.

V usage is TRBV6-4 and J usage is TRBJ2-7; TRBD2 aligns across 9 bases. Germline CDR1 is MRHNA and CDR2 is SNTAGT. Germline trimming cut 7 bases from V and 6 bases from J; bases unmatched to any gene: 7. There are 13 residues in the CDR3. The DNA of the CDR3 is TGTGCCAGCAAGCGGGGGGCTCGCCGCGAGCAGTACTTC. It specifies CASKRGARREQYF.

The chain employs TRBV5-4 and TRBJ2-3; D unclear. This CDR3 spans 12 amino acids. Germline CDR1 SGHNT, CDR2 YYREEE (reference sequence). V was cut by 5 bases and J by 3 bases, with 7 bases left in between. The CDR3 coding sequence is TGTGCCAGCAGTCGAGAAACAGATACGCAGTATTTT. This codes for CASSRETDTQYF.

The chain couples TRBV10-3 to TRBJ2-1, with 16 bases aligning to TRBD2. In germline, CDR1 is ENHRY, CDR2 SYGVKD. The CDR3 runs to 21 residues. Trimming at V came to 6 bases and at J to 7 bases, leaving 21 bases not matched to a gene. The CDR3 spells CAISGESGGTSGRALVNEQFF. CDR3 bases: TGTGCCATCAGCGGAGAATCCGGTGGGACTAGCGGGAGGGCCTTGGTGAATGAGCAGTTCTTC.

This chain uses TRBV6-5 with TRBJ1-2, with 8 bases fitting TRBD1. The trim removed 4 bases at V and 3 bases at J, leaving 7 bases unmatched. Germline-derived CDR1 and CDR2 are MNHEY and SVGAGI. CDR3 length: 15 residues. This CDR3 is CASSSPQGAYYGYTF. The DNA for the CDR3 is TGTGCCAGCAGTTCACCTCAGGGGGCTTACTATGGCTACACCTTC.

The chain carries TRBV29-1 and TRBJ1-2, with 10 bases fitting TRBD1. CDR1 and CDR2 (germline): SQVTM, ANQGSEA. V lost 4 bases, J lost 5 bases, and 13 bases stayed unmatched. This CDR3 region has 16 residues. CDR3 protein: CSVVQTGGSLGYGYTF. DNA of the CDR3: TGCAGCGTTGTTCAGACAGGGGGCTCACTAGGGTATGGCTACACCTTC.

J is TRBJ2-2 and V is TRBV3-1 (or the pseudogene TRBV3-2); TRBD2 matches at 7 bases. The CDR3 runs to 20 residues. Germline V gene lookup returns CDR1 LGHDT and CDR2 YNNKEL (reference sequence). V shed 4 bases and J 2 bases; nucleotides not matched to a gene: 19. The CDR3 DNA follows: TGTGCCAGCAGCCCCCGGGGGTTGTTCAGCGGGGAGGCCAACACCGGGGAGCTGTTTTTT. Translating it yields CASSPRGLFSGEANTGELFF.

Here the CDR3 reads CATGKGGVNNSPLHF. CDR3 nucleotide sequence: TGTGCCACCGGTAAAGGGGGGGTTAATAATTCACCCCTCCACTTT. This chain connects TRBV19 to TRBJ1-6; D may be TRBD1 (6 bases). V gave up 10 bases and J gave up 5 bases, with 18 bases separating them. The CDR3 runs 15 residues. CDR1 LNHDA and CDR2 SQIVND come from the germline V gene (reference sequence).

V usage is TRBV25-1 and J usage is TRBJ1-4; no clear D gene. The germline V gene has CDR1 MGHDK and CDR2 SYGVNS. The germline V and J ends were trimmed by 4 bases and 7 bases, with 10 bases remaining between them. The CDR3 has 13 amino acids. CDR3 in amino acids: CASSVPLSEKLFF. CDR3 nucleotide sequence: TGTGCCAGCAGTGTACCTCTAAGTGAAAAACTGTTTTTT.

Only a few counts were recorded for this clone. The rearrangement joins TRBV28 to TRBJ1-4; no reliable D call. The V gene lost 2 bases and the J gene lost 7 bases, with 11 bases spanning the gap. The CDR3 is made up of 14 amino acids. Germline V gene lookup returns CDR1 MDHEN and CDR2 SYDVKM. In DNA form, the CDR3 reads TGTGCCAGCAGTTTAGGAGGGCGGGGTGAAAAACTGTTTTTT. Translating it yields CASSLGGRGEKLFF.

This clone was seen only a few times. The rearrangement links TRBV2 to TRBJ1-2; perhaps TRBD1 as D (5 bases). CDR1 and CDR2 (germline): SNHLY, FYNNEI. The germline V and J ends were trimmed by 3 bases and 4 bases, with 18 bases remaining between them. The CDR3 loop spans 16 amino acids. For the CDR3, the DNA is TGTGCCAGCAGTGAGTTTGTACCCGGCGGGGGCTATGGCTACACCTTC. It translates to CASSEFVPGGGYGYTF.

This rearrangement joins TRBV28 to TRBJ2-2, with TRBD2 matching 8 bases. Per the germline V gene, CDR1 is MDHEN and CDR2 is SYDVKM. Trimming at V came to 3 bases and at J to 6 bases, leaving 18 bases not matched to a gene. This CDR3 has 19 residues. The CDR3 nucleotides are TGTGCCAGCAGTTTGATCACTAGCGGCCACAGGGAAAACCCCGGGGAGCTGTTTTTT. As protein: CASSLITSGHRENPGELFF. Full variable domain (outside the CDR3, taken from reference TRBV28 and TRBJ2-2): DVKVTQSSRYLVKRTGEKVFLECVQDMDHENMFWYRQDPGLGLRLIYFSYDVKMKEKGDIPEGYSVSREKKERFSLILESASTNQTSMYLCASSLITSGHRENPGELFFGEGSRLTVL.

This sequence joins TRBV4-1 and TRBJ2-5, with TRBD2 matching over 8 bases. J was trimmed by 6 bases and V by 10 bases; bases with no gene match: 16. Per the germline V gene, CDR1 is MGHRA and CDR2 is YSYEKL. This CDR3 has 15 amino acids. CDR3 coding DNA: TGCGCCACTACGCGGGAGGTCCTAGGGGCAAAGACCCAGTACTTC. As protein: CATTREVLGAKTQYF.

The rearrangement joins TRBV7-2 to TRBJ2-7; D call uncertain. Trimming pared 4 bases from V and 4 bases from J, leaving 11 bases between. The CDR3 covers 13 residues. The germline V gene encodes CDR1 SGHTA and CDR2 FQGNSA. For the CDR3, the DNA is TGTGCCAGCAGCTCCCCAGTGGAGTACGAGCAGTACTTC. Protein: CASSSPVEYEQYF.

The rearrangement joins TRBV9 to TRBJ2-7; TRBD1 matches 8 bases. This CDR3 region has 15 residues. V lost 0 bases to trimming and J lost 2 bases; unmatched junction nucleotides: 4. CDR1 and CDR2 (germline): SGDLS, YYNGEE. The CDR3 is CASSVATGEAYEQYF. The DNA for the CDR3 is TGTGCCAGCAGCGTAGCGACAGGGGAGGCCTACGAGCAGTACTTC.

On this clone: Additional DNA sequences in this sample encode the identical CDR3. The CDR3 DNA sequence: TGTGCCAGCAGTTTAGGGCGGGGCTATGGCTACACCTTC. This gives the protein CASSLGRGYGYTF. The chain links TRBV27 to TRBJ1-2, with no clear D. This CDR3 has 13 amino acids. Germline CDR1 is MNHEY and CDR2 is SMNVEV (reference sequence). Trimming pared 2 bases from V and 4 bases from J, leaving 8 bases between.

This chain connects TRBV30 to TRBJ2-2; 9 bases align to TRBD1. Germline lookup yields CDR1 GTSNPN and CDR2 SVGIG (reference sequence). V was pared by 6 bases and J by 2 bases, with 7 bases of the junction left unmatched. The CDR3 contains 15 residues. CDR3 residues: CACPKQGANTGELFF. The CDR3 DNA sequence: TGTGCCTGTCCGAAACAGGGGGCTAACACCGGGGAGCTGTTTTTT.

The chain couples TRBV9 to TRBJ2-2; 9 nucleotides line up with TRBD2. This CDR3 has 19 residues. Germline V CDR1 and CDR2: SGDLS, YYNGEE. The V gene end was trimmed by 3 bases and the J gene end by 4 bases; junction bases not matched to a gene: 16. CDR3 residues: CASSALQGTSPETTGELFF. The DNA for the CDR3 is TGTGCCAGCAGCGCCTTACAGGGGACTAGCCCCGAGACCACCGGGGAGCTGTTTTTT.

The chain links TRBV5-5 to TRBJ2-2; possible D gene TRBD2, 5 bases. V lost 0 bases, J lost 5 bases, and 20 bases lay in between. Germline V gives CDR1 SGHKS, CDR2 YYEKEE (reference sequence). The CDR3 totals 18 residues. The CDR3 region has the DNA TGTGCCAGCAGCTTGGCCGTCTCCGGAGGAGGCCTGACCGGGGAGCTGTTTTTT. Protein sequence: CASSLAVSGGGLTGELFF.

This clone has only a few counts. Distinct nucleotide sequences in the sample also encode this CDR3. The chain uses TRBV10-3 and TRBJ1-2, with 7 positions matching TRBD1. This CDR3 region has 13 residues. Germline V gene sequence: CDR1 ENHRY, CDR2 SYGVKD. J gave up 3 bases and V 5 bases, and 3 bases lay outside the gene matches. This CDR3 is CAISRDRDYGYTF. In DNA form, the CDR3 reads TGTGCCATCAGTCGGGACAGAGACTATGGCTACACCTTC.

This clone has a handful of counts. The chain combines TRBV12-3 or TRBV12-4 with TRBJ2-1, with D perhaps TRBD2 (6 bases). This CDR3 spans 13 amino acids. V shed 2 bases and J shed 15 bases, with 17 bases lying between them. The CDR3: CASSLRRDRPGFF. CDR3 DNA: TGTGCCAGCAGTTTACGGCGGGATAGGCCGGGGTTCTTC.

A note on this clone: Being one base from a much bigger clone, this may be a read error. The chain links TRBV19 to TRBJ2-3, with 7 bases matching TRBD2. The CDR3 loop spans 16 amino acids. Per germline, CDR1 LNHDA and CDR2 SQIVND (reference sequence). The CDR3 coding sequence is TGTGCCAGTAGTATCCGGGCCCTAGCGGTAGGAGATATGCAGTATTTT. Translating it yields CASSIRALAVGDMQYF.

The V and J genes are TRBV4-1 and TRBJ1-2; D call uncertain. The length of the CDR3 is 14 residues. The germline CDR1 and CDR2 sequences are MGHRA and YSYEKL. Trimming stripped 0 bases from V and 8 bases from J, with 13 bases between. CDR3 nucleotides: TGCGCCAGCAGCCAAGATAGCGGGCGACGGGGCTACACCTTC. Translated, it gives CASSQDSGRRGYTF.

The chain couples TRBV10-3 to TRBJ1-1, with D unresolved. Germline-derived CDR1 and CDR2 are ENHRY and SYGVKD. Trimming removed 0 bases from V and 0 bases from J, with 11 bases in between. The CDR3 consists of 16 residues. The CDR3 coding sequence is TGTGCCATCAGTGAGTCGTTACAACCGATGAACACTGAAGCTTTCTTT. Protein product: CAISESLQPMNTEAFF.

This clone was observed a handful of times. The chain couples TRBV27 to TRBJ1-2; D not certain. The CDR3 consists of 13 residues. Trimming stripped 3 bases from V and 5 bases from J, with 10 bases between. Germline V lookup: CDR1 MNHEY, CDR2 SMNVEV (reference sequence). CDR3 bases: TGTGCCAGCAGTTTTGGCCAGTCTTATGGCTACACCTTC. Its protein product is CASSFGQSYGYTF.

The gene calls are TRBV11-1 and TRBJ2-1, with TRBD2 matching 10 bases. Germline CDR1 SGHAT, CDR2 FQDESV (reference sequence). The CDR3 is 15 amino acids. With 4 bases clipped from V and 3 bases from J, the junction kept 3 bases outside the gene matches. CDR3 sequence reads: CASSSGLASYNEQFF. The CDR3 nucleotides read TGTGCCAGCAGCTCGGGACTAGCGAGCTACAATGAGCAGTTCTTC.

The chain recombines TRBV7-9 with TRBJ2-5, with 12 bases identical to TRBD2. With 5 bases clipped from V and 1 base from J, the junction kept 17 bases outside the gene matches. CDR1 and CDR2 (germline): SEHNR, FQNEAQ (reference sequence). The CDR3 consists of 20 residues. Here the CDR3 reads CASSRRPGLAGRGAQETQYF. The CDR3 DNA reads TGTGCCAGCAGCAGACGACCGGGACTAGCGGGCCGGGGGGCCCAAGAGACCCAGTACTTC.